Listed below are T cell receptor beta chains from one sample, sequenced in a study of Ad26.COV2.S vaccination and SARS-CoV-2 variants. TCRdb keeps only in-frame clones here, not all; method: immunoSEQ multiplex PCR. This table holds about 680,000 clones, roughly nine tenths found once. The sequences come from peripheral blood, collected in a trial of Ad26.COV2.S vaccine versus placebo. Every receptor here comes from a person between 18 and 65 years old who received the Ad26.COV2.S COVID-19 vaccine or a placebo. The CDR3 runs from the conserved cysteine through the conserved F or W. Each record gives: clone size, CDR3 length, V gene, D gene, J gene, CDR3 DNA, CDR3 protein. A D gene is named only where the DNA matches it firmly. Only some rows state a clone size, as once, few, many or a class for expanded clones.

abundance: .
len: 19
v_gene: TRBV7-8
d_gene: TRBD2
j_gene: TRBJ2-1
CDR3nt: TGTGCCAGCAGCTTAGTTAGCGGGGCTTCCCCGGAAACCTACAATGAGCAGTTCTTC
CDR3aa: CASSLVSGASPETYNEQFF

abundance: .
len: 15
v_gene: TRBV5-4
d_gene: TRBD1
j_gene: TRBJ2-1
CDR3nt: TGTGCCAGCAGCTCCGACAGGGGGCGATACAATGAGCAGTTCTTC
CDR3aa: CASSSDRGRYNEQFF

abundance: .
len: 14
v_gene: TRBV11-2
d_gene: TRBD2
j_gene: TRBJ2-7
CDR3nt: TGTGCCAGCAGCTCGGGACTAGGCTCCTACGAGCAGTACTTC
CDR3aa: CASSSGLGSYEQYF

abundance: .
len: 13
v_gene: TRBV14
d_gene: .
j_gene: TRBJ1-2
CDR3nt: TGTGCCAGCCCAGGAGGGAACGACTATGGCTACACCTTC
CDR3aa: CASPGGNDYGYTF

abundance: .
len: 17
v_gene: TRBV19
d_gene: TRBD2
j_gene: TRBJ2-3
CDR3nt: TGTGCCAGTAGTATGGGGGGGACTAGCGCCCGCACAGATACGCAGTATTTT
CDR3aa: CASSMGGTSARTDTQYF

abundance: .
len: 13
v_gene: TRBV30
d_gene: .
j_gene: TRBJ2-7
CDR3nt: TGTGCCTTACAGCCCGGGGAGAACTACGAGCAGTACTTC
CDR3aa: CALQPGENYEQYF

abundance: .
len: 14
v_gene: TRBV11-2
d_gene: .
j_gene: TRBJ2-4
CDR3nt: TGTGCCAGCAGCTTAGATCTGCAGTCGAGAATTCAGTACTTC
CDR3aa: CASSLDLQSRIQYF

abundance: .
len: 11
v_gene: TRBV2
d_gene: .
j_gene: TRBJ2-2
CDR3nt: TGTGCCAGCATGTCCTTCGGGGAGCTGTTTTTT
CDR3aa: CASMSFGELFF

abundance: .
len: 15
v_gene: TRBV3-1/TRBV3-2
d_gene: .
j_gene: TRBJ2-2
CDR3nt: TGTGCCAGCAGCCAAGAATGGGGGGCCCCCGGGGAGCTGTTTTTT
CDR3aa: CASSQEWGAPGELFF

abundance: .
len: 16
v_gene: TRBV5-6
d_gene: .
j_gene: TRBJ2-2
CDR3nt: TGTGCCAGCAGCTTCCTAGCAGCGCTCCGGGTGGGGGAGCTGTTTTTT
CDR3aa: CASSFLAALRVGELFF

abundance: .
len: 13
v_gene: TRBV3-1/TRBV3-2
d_gene: .
j_gene: TRBJ1-2
CDR3nt: TGTGCCAGCAGCCAAGCGGTAATAGATGGCTACACCTTC
CDR3aa: CASSQAVIDGYTF

abundance: .
len: 15
v_gene: TRBV9
d_gene: .
j_gene: TRBJ1-4
CDR3nt: TGTGCCAGCAGCGAGAGCGGGGTTACTAATGAAAAACTGTTTTTT
CDR3aa: CASSESGVTNEKLFF

abundance: .
len: 14
v_gene: TRBV7-2
d_gene: TRBD2
j_gene: TRBJ2-1
CDR3nt: TGTGCCAGCAGCCCAGGACTAGCGGGAGGCACTGAGTTCTTC
CDR3aa: CASSPGLAGGTEFF

abundance: .
len: 15
v_gene: TRBV5-1
d_gene: TRBD1
j_gene: TRBJ1-4
CDR3nt: TGCGCCAGCAGCTGGACCGGGACAGGGGTAGAAAAACTGTTTTTT
CDR3aa: CASSWTGTGVEKLFF

abundance: .
len: 19
v_gene: TRBV15
d_gene: TRBD2
j_gene: TRBJ2-3
CDR3nt: TGTGCCACCAGCTACCGGACTAGCGGGGGTCTACCGGGGGCAGATACGCAGTATTTT
CDR3aa: CATSYRTSGGLPGADTQYF

abundance: .
len: 15
v_gene: TRBV7-2
d_gene: .
j_gene: TRBJ2-7
CDR3nt: TGTGCCAGCAGCACTGCTTCCGACAGTACCTACGAGCAGTACTTC
CDR3aa: CASSTASDSTYEQYF

abundance: .
len: 15
v_gene: TRBV15
d_gene: .
j_gene: TRBJ1-1
CDR3nt: TGTGCCACCAGCAGAGATCGGGTAAGGGGCACTGAAGCTTTCTTT
CDR3aa: CATSRDRVRGTEAFF

abundance: .
len: 16
v_gene: TRBV19
d_gene: TRBD1
j_gene: TRBJ1-5
CDR3nt: TGTGCCAGTAGACTCCGGACAGGGGATAGCAATCAGCCCCAGCATTTT
CDR3aa: CASRLRTGDSNQPQHF

abundance: .
len: 16
v_gene: TRBV6-6
d_gene: .
j_gene: TRBJ1-6
CDR3nt: TGTGCCAGCAGTTACAGGGGAGAGCTATATAATTCACCCCTCCACTTT
CDR3aa: CASSYRGELYNSPLHF

abundance: .
len: 17
v_gene: TRBV12-5
d_gene: .
j_gene: TRBJ2-3
CDR3nt: TGTGCTAGTGGTCCCCTACCGGGGCTTATTAGCACAGATACGCAGTATTTT
CDR3aa: CASGPLPGLISTDTQYF

abundance: .
len: 15
v_gene: TRBV11-2
d_gene: .
j_gene: TRBJ2-1
CDR3nt: TGTGCCAGCAGCCGGGACCTAAGCTCCTACAATGAGCAGTTCTTC
CDR3aa: CASSRDLSSYNEQFF

abundance: .
len: 14
v_gene: TRBV24-1
d_gene: TRBD1
j_gene: TRBJ2-7
CDR3nt: TGTGCCACCAGTGATACCGGGACAGGTAACGAGCAGTACTTC
CDR3aa: CATSDTGTGNEQYF

abundance: .
len: 15
v_gene: TRBV19
d_gene: TRBD1
j_gene: TRBJ2-2
CDR3nt: TGTGCCAGTAGTCCACGGGACAGGGACACCGGGGAGCTGTTTTTT
CDR3aa: CASSPRDRDTGELFF

abundance: .
len: 16
v_gene: TRBV27
d_gene: TRBD1
j_gene: TRBJ1-1
CDR3nt: TGTGCCAGCAGTTTATCAGGAACAGGGGCAGGAACTGAAGCTTTCTTT
CDR3aa: CASSLSGTGAGTEAFF

abundance: .
len: 15
v_gene: TRBV9
d_gene: .
j_gene: TRBJ2-2
CDR3nt: TGTGCCAGCAGCGTAGGGGGAGGGAACACCGGGGAGCTGTTTTTT
CDR3aa: CASSVGGGNTGELFF

abundance: .
len: 15
v_gene: TRBV9
d_gene: TRBD1
j_gene: TRBJ2-3
CDR3nt: TGTGCCAGCAGCGCAGGGGGCAGGGGCACAGATACGCAGTATTTT
CDR3aa: CASSAGGRGTDTQYF

abundance: .
len: 14
v_gene: TRBV7-9
d_gene: .
j_gene: TRBJ2-1
CDR3nt: TGTGCCAGCAGCTTGGCCGGGACCACGAATGAGCAGTTCTTC
CDR3aa: CASSLAGTTNEQFF

abundance: few
len: 12
v_gene: TRBV2
d_gene: .
j_gene: TRBJ2-7
CDR3nt: TGTGCCAGCAACTACGGATCCTACGAGCAGTACTTC
CDR3aa: CASNYGSYEQYF

abundance: .
len: 14
v_gene: TRBV3-1/TRBV3-2
d_gene: .
j_gene: TRBJ1-5
CDR3nt: TGTGCCAGCAGCCAAGGCGGGAGGTCTGGGCCCCAGCATTTT
CDR3aa: CASSQGGRSGPQHF

abundance: .
len: 14
v_gene: TRBV15
d_gene: .
j_gene: TRBJ2-3
CDR3nt: TGTGCCACCAGCAGAGGGCTAGCCCCAGATACGCAGTATTTT
CDR3aa: CATSRGLAPDTQYF

abundance: .
len: 14
v_gene: TRBV5-1
d_gene: .
j_gene: TRBJ1-5
CDR3nt: TGCGCCAGCAGCTTGGAGGGGGGAGTCCAGCCCCAGCATTTT
CDR3aa: CASSLEGGVQPQHF

abundance: .
len: 15
v_gene: TRBV30
d_gene: TRBD2
j_gene: TRBJ2-1
CDR3nt: TGTGCCTGGAGGTCCGCGGGGGGTGCCTTCAGAAGCCCGTTCTTC
CDR3aa: CAWRSAGGAFRSPFF

abundance: .
len: 13
v_gene: TRBV7-2
d_gene: TRBD1
j_gene: TRBJ2-5
CDR3nt: TGTGCCAGCAGCTTCAGGGGGCTTGAGACCCAGTACTTC
CDR3aa: CASSFRGLETQYF

abundance: .
len: 13
v_gene: TRBV2
d_gene: .
j_gene: TRBJ2-7
CDR3nt: TGTGCCAGCAGCCCTCCTAGCGTTTACGAGCAGTACTTC
CDR3aa: CASSPPSVYEQYF

abundance: once
len: 11
v_gene: TRBV24-1
d_gene: .
j_gene: TRBJ2-1
CDR3nt: TGTGCCACCGAAGCCGGGAATGAGCAGTTCTTC
CDR3aa: CATEAGNEQFF

abundance: .
len: 15
v_gene: TRBV15
d_gene: TRBD1
j_gene: TRBJ2-5
CDR3nt: TGTGCCACCAGCACCGGACAGGGGGCTTGGGAGACCCAGTACTTC
CDR3aa: CATSTGQGAWETQYF

abundance: .
len: 13
v_gene: TRBV2
d_gene: .
j_gene: TRBJ1-1
CDR3nt: TGTGCCAGCAGTGAACGCTGGGACACTGAAGCTTTCTTT
CDR3aa: CASSERWDTEAFF

abundance: once
len: 15
v_gene: TRBV25-1
d_gene: .
j_gene: TRBJ1-6
CDR3nt: TGTGCCAGCAGAGAGGTCTCGCGGTATAATTCACCCCTCCACTTT
CDR3aa: CASREVSRYNSPLHF

abundance: medium-sized
len: 13
v_gene: TRBV6-6
d_gene: TRBD2
j_gene: TRBJ2-7
CDR3nt: TGTGCCACCGACGGGACTAGCGGGAGTCAGCAGTACTTC
CDR3aa: CATDGTSGSQQYF